This T cell receptor beta chain was identified during a study of shared clonotypes between healthy human individuals. At a deep level, the assay was run. Researchers divided each subset's genomic DNA evenly across several immunoSEQ plates. Libraries were prepared by immunoSEQ multiplex PCR; TCRdb keeps only in-frame clonotypes and omits some of them. Found here are 400,000 to 600,000 clones, about 79% of them singletons; the top ten hold around 12%. Trimming took 4 bases from V and 2 from J, leaving 17 bases between them. The CDR3 loop spans 16 amino acids. Germline values: CDR1 SGHDT, CDR2 YYEEEE. The rearrangement uses TRBV5-6 and TRBJ2-3, with D possibly matching TRBD1 (6 bases). This sequence was found in a woman between 40 and 50 years old in good health. Some clones in this sample may be carry-over from other donors' samples. Specimen: PBMCs. The CDR3 coding sequence is TGTGCCAGCAGCCCACAAACAGGGAGCTTCACAGATACGCAGTATTTT. It encodes CASSPQTGSFTDTQYF. Complete variable domain (other parts from reference TRBV5-6 and TRBJ2-3): DAGVTQSPTHLIKTRGQQVTLRCSPKSGHDTVSWYQQALGQGPQFIFQYYEEEERQRGNFPDRFSGHQFPNYSSELNVNALLLGDSALYLCASSPQTGSFTDTQYFGPGTRLTVL.